Only a few counts were recorded for the clone carrying this TCR beta chain. Its antigen is currently unknown. The data were taken from a study of Ad26.COV2.S vaccination and SARS-CoV-2 variants. Study-level information: Sample donor was a member of the COV1001 Ad26.COV2.S trial arm. Whole-study findings and limits: Non-spike TCR breadth did not differ much between vaccine and placebo recipients.

The treatment is: over 15 received Ad26.COV2.S at low or high dose, single or two shots; about 5 received placebo; per-sample allocation not given. Each sample was drawn 63 days after the first injection (of vaccine or placebo). An Ad26 vector expressing Wuhan-strain SARS-CoV-2 spike served as the vaccine. The germline V gene has CDR1 SGHKS and CDR2 YYEKEE (reference sequence). The CDR3 is made up of 15 amino acids. Trimming removed 0 bases at V and 3 bases at J, with 13 bases between. Repertoires were generated with immunoSEQ multiplex PCR, while TCRdb's copy carries only in-frame clones and drops some. The data hold 300,000 to 350,000 clones, with around four fifths observed a single time.

The receptor comes from a person aged 18-60 years who received the Ad26.COV2.S COVID-19 vaccine or a placebo. The input for sequencing was peripheral blood, taken in a trial of Ad26.COV2.S vaccine versus placebo. This rearrangement joins TRBV5-5 to TRBJ2-7; perhaps D is TRBD1 or TRBD2 (5 bases each). CDR3 loop: CASSLGGGRGYEQYF. CDR3 in DNA: TGTGCCAGCAGCTTGGGTGGGGGTAGGGGCTACGAGCAGTACTTC.